This entry features one T cell receptor (beta chain) sequence. TCRdb keeps only in-frame clones here, not all; method: immunoSEQ multiplex PCR. This table holds tens of thousands of clones, about 88% found once. This entry comes from a study of blood T cell repertoires in COVID-19. For the study at large: Samples of COVID-19 (acute and convalescent) were obtained from the United States, Italy and Spain. Sample material is recorded as cDNA or gDNA derived from T cells, B-cell-depleted T cells, or PBMCs.

Which cohort a participant joined came from the clinical history participants gave. All recovered Cohort 3 donors got two negative PCRs, got clearance, or saw symptom resolution. The ends were cut back, 2 bases at V and 1 base at J, with 11 bases in the middle. CDR3 size: 15 residues. Germline CDR1 reads LNHDA; CDR2 reads SQIVND (reference sequence). The chain recombines TRBV19 with TRBJ1-1; TRBD1 might be the D (6 bases). This receptor was obtained from a woman in her 40s who had recovered from COVID-19. The material sequenced was PBMCs or T cells enriched from blood (not recorded which). CDR3 coding DNA: TGTGCCAGTAGTATAACAGGGATGGGGAACACTGAAGCTTTCTTT. The encoded protein is CASSITGMGNTEAFF.